The T cell receptor (beta chain) under discussion was sequenced for a study of OX40 agonist ivuxolimab in advanced cancers. Study context: The mean age was roughly 60 years, ranging from about 20 to 79, with around four fifths of participants male. Study findings and constraints: In general, CD8+ T cells held more expanded clones than CD4+ did, on average. Low levels of normalized T-cell clonal expansion also appeared in some nonresponders.

The data were produced by immunoSEQ multiplex PCR, yet TCRdb's version contains in-frame clones alone and is incomplete. The data contain 55,000 to 70,000 clones, about 84% of them singletons. Autoimmune disease history or systemic immunosuppression disqualified patients. With V trimmed by 5 bases and J by 4 bases, 7 bases remained unmatched. CDR1 is SNHLY, CDR2 FYNNEI, per germline. The CDR3 extends over 15 amino acids. With respect to this clone: Its antigen is currently unknown.

This specimen consisted of CD4+ or CD8+ T cells sorted from blood, obtained in a trial of the OX40 agonist ivuxolimab. The J gene is TRBJ2-3, the V gene TRBV2; 9 bases agree with TRBD1. The clonotype comes from an adult with an advanced solid tumor such as melanoma, head and neck, liver or kidney cancer. CDR3 nucleotide sequence: TGTGCCAGCAGTTCGGGACAGGGAATGCCAGATACGCAGTATTTT. This codes for CASSSGQGMPDTQYF.